The source of this T cell receptor beta chain is a study of T cell repertoires in cytomegalovirus infection. Study outcomes and limitations: Carriers of CMV plus the relevant HLA were identified by cumulative public TCR beta family frequency. There were HLA-C-restricted CMV-specific TCR beta clonotypes dominating the ex vivo response.

MiXCR, run by TCRdb on the reads, gives a single entry per CDR3 protein. This table has approximately 590,000 distinct CDR3 sequences, 40% appearing once. With respect to this clonotype: As yet, its antigen is unknown.

The CDR3 runs 14 residues. Between the trimmed V and J ends, which lost 5 bases and 2 bases, there was a span of 10 bases. Germline V gene data show CDR1 as SGHDN and CDR2 as FVKESK. The sample consisted of cultured PBMCs, taken from culture after CMV antigen stimulation. The gene calls are TRBV14 and TRBJ1-5; perhaps TRBD1 as D (6 bases). The clonotype was recovered from a human donor in good health (CMV status not recorded). Some clones in this sample may be carry-over from other donors' samples. The CDR3 sequence: CASSYREGNQPQHF. DNA of the CDR3: TGTGCCAGCAGCTACAGGGAAGGCAATCAGCCCCAGCATTTT.